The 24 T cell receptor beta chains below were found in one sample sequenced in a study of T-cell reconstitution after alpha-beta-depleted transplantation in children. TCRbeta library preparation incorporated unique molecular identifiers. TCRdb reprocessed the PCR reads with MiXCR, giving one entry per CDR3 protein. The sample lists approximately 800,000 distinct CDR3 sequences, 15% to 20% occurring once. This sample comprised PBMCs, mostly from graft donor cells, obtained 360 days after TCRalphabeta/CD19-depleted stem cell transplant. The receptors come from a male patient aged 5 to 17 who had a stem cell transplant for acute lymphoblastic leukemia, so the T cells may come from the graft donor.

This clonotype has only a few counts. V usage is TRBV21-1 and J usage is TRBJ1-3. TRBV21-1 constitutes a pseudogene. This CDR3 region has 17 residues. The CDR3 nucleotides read TGTGCCAGCAGCACGCGGGCAGGTCCGTACTCTGGAAACACCATATATTTT. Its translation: CASSTRAGPYSGNTIYF.

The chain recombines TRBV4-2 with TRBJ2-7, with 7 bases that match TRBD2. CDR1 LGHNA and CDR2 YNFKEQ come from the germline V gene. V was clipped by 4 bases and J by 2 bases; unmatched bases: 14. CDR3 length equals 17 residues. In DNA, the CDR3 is TGTGCCAGCAGCCCTGACAAGGAGCGGGGAGACACCTACGAGCAGTACTTC. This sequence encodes CASSPDKERGDTYEQYF.

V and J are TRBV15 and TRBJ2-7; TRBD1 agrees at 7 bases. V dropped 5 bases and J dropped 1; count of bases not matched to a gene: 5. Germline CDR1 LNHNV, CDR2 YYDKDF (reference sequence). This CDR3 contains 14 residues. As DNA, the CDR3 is TGTGCCACCAGCCCCCGGACAGGTTCCTACGAGCAGTACTTC. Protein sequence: CATSPRTGSYEQYF.

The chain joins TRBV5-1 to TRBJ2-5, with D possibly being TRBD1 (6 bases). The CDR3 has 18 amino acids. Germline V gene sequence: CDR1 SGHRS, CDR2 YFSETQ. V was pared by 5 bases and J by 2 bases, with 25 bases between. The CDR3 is CASRRTPSDRLKQETQYF. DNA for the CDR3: TGCGCCAGCAGACGGACCCCATCTGACAGGCTTAAACAAGAGACCCAGTACTTC. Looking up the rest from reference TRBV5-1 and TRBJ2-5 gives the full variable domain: KAGVTQTPRYLIKTRGQQVTLSCSPISGHRSVSWYQQTPGQGLQFLFEYFSETQRNKGNFPGRFSGRQFSNSRSEMNVSTLELGDSALYLCASRRTPSDRLKQETQYFGPGTRLLVL.

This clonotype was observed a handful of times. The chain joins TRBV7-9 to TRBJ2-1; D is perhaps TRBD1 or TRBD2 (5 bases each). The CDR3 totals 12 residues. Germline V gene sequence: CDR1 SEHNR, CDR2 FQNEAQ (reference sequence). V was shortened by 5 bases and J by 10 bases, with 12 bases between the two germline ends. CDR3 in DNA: TGTGCCAGCAGCGGGACGGGGTACGAGCAGTTCTTC. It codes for CASSGTGYEQFF.

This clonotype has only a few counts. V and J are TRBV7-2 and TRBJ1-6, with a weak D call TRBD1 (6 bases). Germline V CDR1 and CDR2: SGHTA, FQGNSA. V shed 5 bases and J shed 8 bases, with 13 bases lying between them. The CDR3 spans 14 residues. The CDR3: CASSPQGGHSPLHF. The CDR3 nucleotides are TGTGCCAGCAGCCCACAGGGCGGGCATTCACCCCTCCACTTT.

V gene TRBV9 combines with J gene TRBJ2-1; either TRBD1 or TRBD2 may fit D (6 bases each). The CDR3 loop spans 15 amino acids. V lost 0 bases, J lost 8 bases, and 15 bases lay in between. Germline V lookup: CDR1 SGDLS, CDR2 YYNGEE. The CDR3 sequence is CASSVVTGRLDEQFF. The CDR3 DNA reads TGTGCCAGCAGCGTAGTAACAGGGAGGTTGGATGAGCAGTTCTTC. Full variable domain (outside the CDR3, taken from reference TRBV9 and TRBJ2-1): DSGVTQTPKHLITATGQRVTLRCSPRSGDLSVYWYQQSLDQGLQFLIQYYNGEERAKGNILERFSAQQFPDLHSELNLSSLELGDSALYFCASSVVTGRLDEQFFGPGTRLTVL.

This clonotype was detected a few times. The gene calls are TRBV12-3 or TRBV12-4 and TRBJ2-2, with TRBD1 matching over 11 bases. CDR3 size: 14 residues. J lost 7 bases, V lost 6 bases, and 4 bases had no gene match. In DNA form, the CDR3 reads TGTGCCAGCAGGGGGACAGGGGGTGGCGGGGAGCTGTTTTTT. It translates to CASRGTGGGGELFF.

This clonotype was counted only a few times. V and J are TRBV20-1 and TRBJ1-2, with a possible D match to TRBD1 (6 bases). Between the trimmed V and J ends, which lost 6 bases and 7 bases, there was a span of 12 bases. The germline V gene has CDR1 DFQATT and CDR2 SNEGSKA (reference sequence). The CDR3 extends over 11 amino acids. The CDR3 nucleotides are TGCAGTGCGGACAGAACTATTGGCTACACCTTC. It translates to CSADRTIGYTF.

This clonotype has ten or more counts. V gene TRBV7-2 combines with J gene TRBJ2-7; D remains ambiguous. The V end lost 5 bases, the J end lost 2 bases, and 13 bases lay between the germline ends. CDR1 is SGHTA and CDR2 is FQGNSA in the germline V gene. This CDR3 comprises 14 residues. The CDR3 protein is CASSRWLETYEQYF. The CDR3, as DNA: TGTGCCAGCAGCCGTTGGCTGGAAACCTACGAGCAGTACTTC.

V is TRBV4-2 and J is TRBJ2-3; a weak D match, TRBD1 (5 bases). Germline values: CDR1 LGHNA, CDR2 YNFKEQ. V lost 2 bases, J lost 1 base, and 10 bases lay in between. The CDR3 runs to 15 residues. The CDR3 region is CASSQLGPGTDTQYF. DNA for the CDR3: TGTGCCAGCAGCCAACTGGGGCCTGGCACAGATACGCAGTATTTT.

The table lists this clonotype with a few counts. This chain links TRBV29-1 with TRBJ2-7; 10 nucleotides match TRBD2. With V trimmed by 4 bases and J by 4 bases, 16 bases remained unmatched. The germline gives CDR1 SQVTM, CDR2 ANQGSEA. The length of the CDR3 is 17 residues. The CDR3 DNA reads TGCAGCGTTGCGAGTCTAGCGGGAGTCGCGGGGCTATACGAGCAGTACTTC. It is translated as CSVASLAGVAGLYEQYF.

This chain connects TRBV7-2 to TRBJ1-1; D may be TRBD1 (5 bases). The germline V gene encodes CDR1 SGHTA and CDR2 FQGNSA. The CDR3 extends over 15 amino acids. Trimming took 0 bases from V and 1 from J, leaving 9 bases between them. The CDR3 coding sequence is TGTGCCAGCAGCTTAGCCTGGCAGGGGAACACTGAAGCTTTCTTT. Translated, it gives CASSLAWQGNTEAFF. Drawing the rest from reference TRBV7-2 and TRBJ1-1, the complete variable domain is GAGVSQSPSNKVTEKGKDVELRCDPISGHTALYWYRQSLGQGLEFLIYFQGNSAPDKSGLPSDRFSAERTGGSVSTLTIQRTQQEDSAVYLCASSLAWQGNTEAFFGQGTRLTVV.

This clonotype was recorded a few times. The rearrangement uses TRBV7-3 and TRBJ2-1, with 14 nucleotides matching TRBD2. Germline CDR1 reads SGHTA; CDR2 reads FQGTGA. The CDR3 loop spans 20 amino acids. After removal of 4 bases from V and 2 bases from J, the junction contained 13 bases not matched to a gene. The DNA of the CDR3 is TGTGCCAGCAGCTCCACTCTGTTGACGGGACTAGCGGGAGCCTACAATGAGCAGTTCTTC. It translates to CASSSTLLTGLAGAYNEQFF.

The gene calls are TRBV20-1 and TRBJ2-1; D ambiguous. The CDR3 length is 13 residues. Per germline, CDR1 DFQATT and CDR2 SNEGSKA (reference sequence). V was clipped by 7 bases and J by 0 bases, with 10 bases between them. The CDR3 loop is CSGLRSSYNEQFF. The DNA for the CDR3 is TGCAGTGGGCTCCGAAGCTCCTACAATGAGCAGTTCTTC.

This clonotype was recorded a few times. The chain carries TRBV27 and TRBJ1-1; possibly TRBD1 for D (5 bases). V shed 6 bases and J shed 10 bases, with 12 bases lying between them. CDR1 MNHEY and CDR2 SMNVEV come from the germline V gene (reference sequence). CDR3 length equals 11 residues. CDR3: CASRGRATAFF. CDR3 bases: TGTGCCAGCAGGGGGCGGGCGACAGCTTTCTTT.

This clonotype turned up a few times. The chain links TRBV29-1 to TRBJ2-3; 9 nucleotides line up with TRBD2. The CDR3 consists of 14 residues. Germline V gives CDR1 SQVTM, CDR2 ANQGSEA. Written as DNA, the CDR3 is TGCAGTTCCCGGGCTAGCGGGAACATGGATACGCAGTATTTT. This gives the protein CSSRASGNMDTQYF.

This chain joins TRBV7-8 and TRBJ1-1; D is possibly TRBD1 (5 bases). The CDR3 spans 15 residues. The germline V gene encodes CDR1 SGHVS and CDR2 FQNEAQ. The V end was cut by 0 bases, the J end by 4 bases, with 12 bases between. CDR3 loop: CASSLALQGFTEAFF. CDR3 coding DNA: TGTGCCAGCAGCTTAGCCCTTCAGGGTTTCACTGAAGCTTTCTTT.

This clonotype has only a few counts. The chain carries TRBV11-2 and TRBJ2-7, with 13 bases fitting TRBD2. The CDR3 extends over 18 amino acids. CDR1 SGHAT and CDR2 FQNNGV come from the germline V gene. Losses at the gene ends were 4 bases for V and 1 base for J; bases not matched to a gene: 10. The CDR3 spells CASSSLWTSGSKSYEQYF. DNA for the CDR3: TGTGCCAGCAGCTCCCTTTGGACTAGCGGGAGTAAGTCCTACGAGCAGTACTTC.

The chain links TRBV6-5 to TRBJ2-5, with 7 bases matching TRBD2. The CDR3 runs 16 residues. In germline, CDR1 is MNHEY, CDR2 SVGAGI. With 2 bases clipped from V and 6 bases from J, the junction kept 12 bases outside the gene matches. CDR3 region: CASSYVRERGVQTQYF. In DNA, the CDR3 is TGTGCCAGCAGTTACGTGCGGGAGAGGGGAGTGCAGACCCAGTACTTC.

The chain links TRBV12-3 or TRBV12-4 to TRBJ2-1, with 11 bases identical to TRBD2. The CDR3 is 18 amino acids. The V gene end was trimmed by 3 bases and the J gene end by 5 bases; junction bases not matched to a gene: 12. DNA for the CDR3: TGTGCCAGCAGTTTCGTAGTCGGAACTAGCGGGAGCCACAATGAGCAGTTCTTC. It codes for CASSFVVGTSGSHNEQFF.

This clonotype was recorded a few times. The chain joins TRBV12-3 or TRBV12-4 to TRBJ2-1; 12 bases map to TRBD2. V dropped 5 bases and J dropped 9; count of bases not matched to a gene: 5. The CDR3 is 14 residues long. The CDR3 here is CASSTSGRYGEQFF. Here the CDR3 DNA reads TGTGCCAGCAGTACTAGCGGGAGGTATGGTGAGCAGTTCTTC.

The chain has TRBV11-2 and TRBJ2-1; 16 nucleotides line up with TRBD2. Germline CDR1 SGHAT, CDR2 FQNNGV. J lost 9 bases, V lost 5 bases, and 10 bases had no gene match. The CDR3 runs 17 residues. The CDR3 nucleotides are TGTGCCAGCAGCGACCTGGGACTAGCGGGAGGGTTCGGTGAGCAGTTCTTC. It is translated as CASSDLGLAGGFGEQFF.

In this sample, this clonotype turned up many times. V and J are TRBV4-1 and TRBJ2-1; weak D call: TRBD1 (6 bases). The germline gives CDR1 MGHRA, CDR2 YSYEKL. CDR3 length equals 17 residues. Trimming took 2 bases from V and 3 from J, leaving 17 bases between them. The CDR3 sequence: CASSQTMNQGLYNEQFF. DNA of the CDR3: TGCGCCAGCAGCCAAACTATGAATCAGGGGCTCTACAATGAGCAGTTCTTC.